The rows below give T cell receptor beta chains drawn from one sample of a study of cytomegalovirus exposure and HLA in healthy donors. The data were produced by immunoSEQ multiplex PCR, yet TCRdb's version contains in-frame clones alone and is incomplete. Of 190,000 or so clones in the sample, roughly four fifths were seen once. Sequencing was carried out using PBMCs. These receptors were collected from a man aged 50 to 59 in good health and CMV-seronegative. The CDR3 runs from the conserved cysteine through the conserved F or W. D genes are given only for firm matches. Where a row states a size, it is once, few, many or the class of an expanded clone; other rows omit it.

length: 13; size: -; D: TRBD2; V: TRBV18; J: TRBJ2-7; DNA: TGTGCCAGCTCACCTAGCGGGACTAACGAGCAGTACTTC; CDR3: CASSPSGTNEQYF
length: 14; size: -; D: TRBD1; V: TRBV28; J: TRBJ1-1; DNA: TGTGCCAGCAGGGGACAGGGGCGGGGAACTGAAGCTTTCTTT; CDR3: CASRGQGRGTEAFF
length: 13; size: once; D: -; V: TRBV7-9; J: TRBJ2-2; DNA: TGTGCCAGCAGCTTTTCAGGGACCGGGGAGCTGTTTTTT; CDR3: CASSFSGTGELFF
length: 15; size: -; D: -; V: TRBV5-5; J: TRBJ2-4; DNA: TGTGCCAGCAGCTCGACAGTGGGAACTGGAAACATTCAGTACTTC; CDR3: CASSSTVGTGNIQYF
length: 15; size: -; D: -; V: TRBV16; J: TRBJ1-5; DNA: TGTGCCAGCAGCCCCGGGAGACTTAGCAATCAGCCCCAGCATTTT; CDR3: CASSPGRLSNQPQHF
length: 14; size: -; D: -; V: TRBV6-5; J: TRBJ1-2; DNA: TGTGCCAGCAGACCCCCCGGACACGGCTATGGCTACACCTTC; CDR3: CASRPPGHGYGYTF
length: 14; size: -; D: TRBD1; V: TRBV6-6; J: TRBJ1-1; DNA: TGTGCCAGCAGTAACGACAGGGAAGGCGCTGAAGCTTTCTTT; CDR3: CASSNDREGAEAFF
length: 15; size: -; D: TRBD1; V: TRBV19; J: TRBJ1-6; DNA: TGTGCCAGTAGTATAACAGGGGGCAGGAATTCACCCCTCCACTTT; CDR3: CASSITGGRNSPLHF
length: 11; size: -; D: -; V: TRBV7-2; J: TRBJ1-2; DNA: TGTGCCAGCAGCCCGAGATATGGCTACACCTTC; CDR3: CASSPRYGYTF
length: 14; size: -; D: TRBD1; V: TRBV4-3; J: TRBJ1-2; DNA: TGCGCCAGCAGCCAAGGCACAGGGGACCCGGGCTACACCTTC; CDR3: CASSQGTGDPGYTF
length: 14; size: -; D: TRBD1; V: TRBV11-2; J: TRBJ1-2; DNA: TGTGCCAGCAGACGGACAGGGTCTAACTATGGCTACACCTTC; CDR3: CASRRTGSNYGYTF
length: 13; size: -; D: -; V: TRBV6-5; J: TRBJ2-3; DNA: TGTGCCAGCAGTTACCGGGGCACAGATACGCAGTATTTT; CDR3: CASSYRGTDTQYF
length: 16; size: -; D: -; V: TRBV19; J: TRBJ1-2; DNA: TGTGCCAGTAGTAGCAAACCTGGGCGGGAGAACTATGGCTACACCTTC; CDR3: CASSSKPGRENYGYTF
length: 16; size: -; D: TRBD1; V: TRBV4-1; J: TRBJ1-3; DNA: TGCGCCAGCAGCCAAGACCGAGGGGGCACTGGAAACACCATATATTTT; CDR3: CASSQDRGGTGNTIYF
length: 12; size: -; D: -; V: TRBV14; J: TRBJ2-1; DNA: TGTGCCAGCAGCCAAGATTACGGTGAGCAGTTCTTC; CDR3: CASSQDYGEQFF
length: 14; size: -; D: TRBD1; V: TRBV6-1; J: TRBJ2-5; DNA: TGTGCCAGTCTCTCACAGGGGGCGAGGGAGACCCAGTACTTC; CDR3: CASLSQGARETQYF
length: 13; size: -; D: -; V: TRBV7-9; J: TRBJ1-1; DNA: TGTGCCAGCGGTGGGGAGTTGAACACTGAAGCTTTCTTT; CDR3: CASGGELNTEAFF